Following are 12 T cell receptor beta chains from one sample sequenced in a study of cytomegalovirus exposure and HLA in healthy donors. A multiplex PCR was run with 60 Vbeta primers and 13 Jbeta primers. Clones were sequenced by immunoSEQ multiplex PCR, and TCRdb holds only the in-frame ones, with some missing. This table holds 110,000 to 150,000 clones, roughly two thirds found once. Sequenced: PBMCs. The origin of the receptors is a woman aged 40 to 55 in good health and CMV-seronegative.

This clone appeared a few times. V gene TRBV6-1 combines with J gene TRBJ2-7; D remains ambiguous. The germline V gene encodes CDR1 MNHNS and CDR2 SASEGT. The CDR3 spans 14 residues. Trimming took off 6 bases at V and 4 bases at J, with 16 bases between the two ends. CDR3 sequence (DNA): TGTGCCAGCAGCCAGTCGAGACTTAGATACGAGCAGTACGTC. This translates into CASSQSRLRYEQYV.

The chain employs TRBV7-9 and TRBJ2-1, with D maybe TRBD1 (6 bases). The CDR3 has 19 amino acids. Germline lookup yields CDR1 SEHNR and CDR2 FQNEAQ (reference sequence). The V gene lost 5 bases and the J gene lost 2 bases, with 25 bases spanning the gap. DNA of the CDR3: TGTGCCAGCAGCACCACTATAGCTGGGGGCTCTAGCACCTACAATGAGCAGTTCTTC. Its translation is CASSTTIAGGSSTYNEQFF.

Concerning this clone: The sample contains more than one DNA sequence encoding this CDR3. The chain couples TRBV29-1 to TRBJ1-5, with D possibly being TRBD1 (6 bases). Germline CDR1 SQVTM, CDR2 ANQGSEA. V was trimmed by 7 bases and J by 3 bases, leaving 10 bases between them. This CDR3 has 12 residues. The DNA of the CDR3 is TGCAGCGCTGGACAGTCCAATCAGCCCCAGCATTTT. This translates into CSAGQSNQPQHF.

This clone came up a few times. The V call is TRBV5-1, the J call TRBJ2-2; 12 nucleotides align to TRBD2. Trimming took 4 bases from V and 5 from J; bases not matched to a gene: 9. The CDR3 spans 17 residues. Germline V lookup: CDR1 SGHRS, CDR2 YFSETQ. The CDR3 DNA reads TGCGCCAGCAGCCTGACTAGCGGGGGCCTTCGGACCGGGGAGCTGTTTTTT. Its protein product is CASSLTSGGLRTGELFF. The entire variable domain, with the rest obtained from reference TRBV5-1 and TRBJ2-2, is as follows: KAGVTQTPRYLIKTRGQQVTLSCSPISGHRSVSWYQQTPGQGLQFLFEYFSETQRNKGNFPGRFSGRQFSNSRSEMNVSTLELGDSALYLCASSLTSGGLRTGELFFGEGSRLTVL.

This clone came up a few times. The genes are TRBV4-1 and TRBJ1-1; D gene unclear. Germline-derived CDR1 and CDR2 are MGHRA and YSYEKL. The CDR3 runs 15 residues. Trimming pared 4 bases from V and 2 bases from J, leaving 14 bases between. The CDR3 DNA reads TGCGCCAGCAGCCTCAGGCCCAAGAGCAACACTGAAGCTTTCTTT. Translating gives CASSLRPKSNTEAFF.

DNA for the CDR3: TGTGCCAGCAGCGGGGACAGTTACAATGAGCAGTTCTTC. Amino acids: CASSGDSYNEQFF. The chain has TRBV7-8 and TRBJ2-1, with 7 bases fitting TRBD1. The CDR3 length is 13 residues. The germline V gene encodes CDR1 SGHVS and CDR2 FQNEAQ. Trimming at V came to 5 bases and at J to 4 bases, leaving 2 bases not matched to a gene.

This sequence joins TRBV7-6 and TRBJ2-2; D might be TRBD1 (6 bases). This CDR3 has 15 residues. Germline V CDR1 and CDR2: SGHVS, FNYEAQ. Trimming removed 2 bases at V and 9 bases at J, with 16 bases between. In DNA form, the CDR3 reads TGTGCCAGCAGCTTATTAGGCAGGGGATACAGGGAGCTGTTTTTT. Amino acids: CASSLLGRGYRELFF. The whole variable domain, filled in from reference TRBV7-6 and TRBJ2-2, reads GAGVSQSPRYKVTKRGQDVALRCDPISGHVSLYWYRQALGQGPEFLTYFNYEAQQDKSGLPNDRFSAERPEGSISTLTIQRTEQRDSAMYRCASSLLGRGYRELFFGEGSRLTVL.

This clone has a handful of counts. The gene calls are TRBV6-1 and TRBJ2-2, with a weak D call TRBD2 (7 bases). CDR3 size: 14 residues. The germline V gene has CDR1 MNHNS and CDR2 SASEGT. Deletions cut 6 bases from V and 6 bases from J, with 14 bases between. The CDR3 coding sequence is TGTGCCAGCAGCCTTCGGGGGGCTGCCGGGGAGCTGTTTTTT. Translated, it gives CASSLRGAAGELFF.

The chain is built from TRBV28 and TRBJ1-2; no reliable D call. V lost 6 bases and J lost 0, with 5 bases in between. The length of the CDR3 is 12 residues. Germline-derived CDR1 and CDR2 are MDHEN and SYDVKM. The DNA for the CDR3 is TGTGCCAGCAGCCGTTCTAACTATGGCTACACCTTC. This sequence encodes CASSRSNYGYTF.

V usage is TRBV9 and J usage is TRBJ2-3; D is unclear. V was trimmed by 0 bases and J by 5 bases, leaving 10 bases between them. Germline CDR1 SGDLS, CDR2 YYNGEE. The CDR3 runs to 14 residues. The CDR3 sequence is CASSVAPRVDTQYF. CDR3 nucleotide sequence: TGTGCCAGCAGCGTAGCCCCTAGAGTAGATACGCAGTATTTT.

Here the CDR3 DNA reads TGTGCCAGCAGCTCAGGGGGCTATGGCTACACCTTC. This gives the protein CASSSGGYGYTF. This sequence joins TRBV28 and TRBJ1-2; TRBD1 aligns across 7 bases. CDR3 length: 12 residues. The J segment lost 4 bases and the V segment lost 6 bases, leaving 2 bases of the junction unmatched. Germline lookup yields CDR1 MDHEN and CDR2 SYDVKM.

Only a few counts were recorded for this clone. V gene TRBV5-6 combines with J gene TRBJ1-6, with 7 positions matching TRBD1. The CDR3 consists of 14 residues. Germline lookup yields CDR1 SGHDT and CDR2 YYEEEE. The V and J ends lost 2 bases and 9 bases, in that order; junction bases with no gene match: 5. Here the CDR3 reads CASSLQGMVSPLHF. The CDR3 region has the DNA TGTGCCAGCAGCTTACAGGGGATGGTTTCACCCCTCCACTTT. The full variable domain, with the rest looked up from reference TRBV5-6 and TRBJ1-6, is DAGVTQSPTHLIKTRGQQVTLRCSPKSGHDTVSWYQQALGQGPQFIFQYYEEEERQRGNFPDRFSGHQFPNYSSELNVNALLLGDSALYLCASSLQGMVSPLHFGNGTRLTVT.